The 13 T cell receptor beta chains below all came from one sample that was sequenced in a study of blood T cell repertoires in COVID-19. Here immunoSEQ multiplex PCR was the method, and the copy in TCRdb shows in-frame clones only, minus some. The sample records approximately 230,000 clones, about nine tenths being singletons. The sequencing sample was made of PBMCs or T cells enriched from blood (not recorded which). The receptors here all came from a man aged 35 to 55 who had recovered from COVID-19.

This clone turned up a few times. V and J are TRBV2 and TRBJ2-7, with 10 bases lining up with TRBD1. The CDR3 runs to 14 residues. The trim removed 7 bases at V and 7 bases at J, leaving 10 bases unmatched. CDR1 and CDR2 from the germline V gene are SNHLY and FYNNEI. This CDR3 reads CASTGTGVLGEQYF. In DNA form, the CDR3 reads TGTGCCAGCACCGGGACAGGGGTACTAGGGGAGCAGTACTTC.

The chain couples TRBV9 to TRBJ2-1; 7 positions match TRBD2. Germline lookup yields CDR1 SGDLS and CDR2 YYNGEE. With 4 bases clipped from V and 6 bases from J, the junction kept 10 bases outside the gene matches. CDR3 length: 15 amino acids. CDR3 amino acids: CASSRTGTTANEQFF. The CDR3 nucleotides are TGTGCCAGCAGCCGGACCGGGACTACCGCCAATGAGCAGTTCTTC.

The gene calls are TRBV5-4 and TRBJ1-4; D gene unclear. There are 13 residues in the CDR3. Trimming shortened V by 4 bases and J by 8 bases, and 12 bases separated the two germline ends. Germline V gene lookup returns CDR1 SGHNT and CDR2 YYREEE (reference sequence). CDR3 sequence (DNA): TGTGCCAGCAGCCCGCAAGGAGGGGAAAAACTGTTTTTT. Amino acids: CASSPQGGEKLFF.

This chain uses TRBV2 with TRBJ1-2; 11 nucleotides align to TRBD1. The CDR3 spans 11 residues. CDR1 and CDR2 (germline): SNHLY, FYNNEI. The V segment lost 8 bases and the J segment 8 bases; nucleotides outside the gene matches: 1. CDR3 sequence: CASGQGAGYTF. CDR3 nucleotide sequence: TGTGCCAGCGGACAGGGGGCGGGCTACACCTTC.

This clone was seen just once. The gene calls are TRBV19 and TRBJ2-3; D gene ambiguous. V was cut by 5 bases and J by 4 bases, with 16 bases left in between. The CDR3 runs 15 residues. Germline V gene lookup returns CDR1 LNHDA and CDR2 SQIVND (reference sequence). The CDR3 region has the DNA TGTGCCAGTAGTCCCTATGACGCAAGCGCAGATACGCAGTATTTT. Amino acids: CASSPYDASADTQYF.

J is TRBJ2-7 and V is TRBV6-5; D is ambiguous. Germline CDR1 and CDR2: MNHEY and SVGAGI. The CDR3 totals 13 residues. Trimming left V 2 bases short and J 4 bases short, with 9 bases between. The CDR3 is CASSYNYFYEQYF. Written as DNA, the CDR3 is TGTGCCAGCAGTTACAACTATTTTTACGAGCAGTACTTC.

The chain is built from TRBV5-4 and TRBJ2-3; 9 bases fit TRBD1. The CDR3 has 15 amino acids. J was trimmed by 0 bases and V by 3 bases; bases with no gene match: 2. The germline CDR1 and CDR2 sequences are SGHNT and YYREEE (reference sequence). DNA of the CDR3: TGTGCCAGCAGCTCGGGACAGGGAAGCACAGATACGCAGTATTTT. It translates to CASSSGQGSTDTQYF.

CDR3 nucleotides: TGTGCCAGCAGTGAAAATACAGGGGCCCCCTACGAGCAGTACTTC. As protein: CASSENTGAPYEQYF. The chain recombines TRBV2 with TRBJ2-7, with 7 bases aligning to TRBD1. CDR1 SNHLY and CDR2 FYNNEI come from the germline V gene. V trimming: 2 bases; J trimming: 2 bases; junction bases outside the gene matches: 6. The CDR3 length is 15 residues.

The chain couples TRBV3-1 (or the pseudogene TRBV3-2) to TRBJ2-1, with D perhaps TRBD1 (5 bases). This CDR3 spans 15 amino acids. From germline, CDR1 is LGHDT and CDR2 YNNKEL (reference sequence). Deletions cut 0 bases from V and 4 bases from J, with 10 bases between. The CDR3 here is CASSQELTAYNEQFF. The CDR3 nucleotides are TGTGCCAGCAGCCAAGAACTGACAGCTTACAATGAGCAGTTCTTC.

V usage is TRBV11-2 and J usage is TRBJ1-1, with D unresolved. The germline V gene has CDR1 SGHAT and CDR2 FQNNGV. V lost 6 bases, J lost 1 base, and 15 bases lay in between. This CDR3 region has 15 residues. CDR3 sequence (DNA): TGTGCCAGCAGTCGTTTTACAGCCCAGAACACTGAAGCTTTCTTT. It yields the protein CASSRFTAQNTEAFF.

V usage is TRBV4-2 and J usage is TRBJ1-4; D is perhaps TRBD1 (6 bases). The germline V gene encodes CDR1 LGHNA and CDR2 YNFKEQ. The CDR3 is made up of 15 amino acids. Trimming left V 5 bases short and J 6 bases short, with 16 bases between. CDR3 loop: CASSYRQAHDEKLFF. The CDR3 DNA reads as TGTGCCAGCAGCTACCGACAGGCCCACGATGAAAAACTGTTTTTT.

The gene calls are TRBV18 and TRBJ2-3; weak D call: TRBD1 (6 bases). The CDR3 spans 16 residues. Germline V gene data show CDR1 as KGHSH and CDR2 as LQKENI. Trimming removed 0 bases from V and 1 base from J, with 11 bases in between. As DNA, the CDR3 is TGTGCCAGCTCACCACCGTCCAGGGGACGCACAGATACGCAGTATTTT. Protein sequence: CASSPPSRGRTDTQYF.

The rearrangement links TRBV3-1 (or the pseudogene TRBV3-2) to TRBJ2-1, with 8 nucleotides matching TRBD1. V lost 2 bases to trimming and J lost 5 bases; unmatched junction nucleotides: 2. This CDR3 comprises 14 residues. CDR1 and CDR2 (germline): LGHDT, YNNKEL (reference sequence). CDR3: CASSQQGADNEQFF. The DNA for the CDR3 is TGTGCCAGCAGCCAACAGGGGGCTGACAATGAGCAGTTCTTC.